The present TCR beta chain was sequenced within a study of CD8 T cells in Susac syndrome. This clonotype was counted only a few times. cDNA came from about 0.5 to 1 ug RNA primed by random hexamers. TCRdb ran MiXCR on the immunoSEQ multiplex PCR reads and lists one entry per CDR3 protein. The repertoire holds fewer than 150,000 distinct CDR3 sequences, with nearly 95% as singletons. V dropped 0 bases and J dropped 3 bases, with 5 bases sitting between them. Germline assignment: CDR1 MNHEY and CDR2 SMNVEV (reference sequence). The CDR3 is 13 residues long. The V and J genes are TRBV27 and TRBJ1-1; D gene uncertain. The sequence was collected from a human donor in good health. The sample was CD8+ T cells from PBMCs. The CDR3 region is CASSLSGDTEAFF. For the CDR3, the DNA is TGTGCCAGCAGTTTATCGGGAGACACTGAAGCTTTCTTT.